The entry below describes one TCR beta chain. Its antigen is still unknown. Per germline, CDR1 LGHNT and CDR2 FRNRAP. The CDR3 contains 16 residues. The V and J ends lost 2 bases and 8 bases, in that order; junction bases with no gene match: 8. The data derive from a study of T cell responses to AZD1222 COVID-19 vaccine. Regarding the study as a whole: A rise in Spike-specific TCR breadth and depth followed two AZD1222 doses. Reports say nearly half of spike-specific TCRs go after unmutated variant regions. Clonal diversity was possibly underestimated; the donors were predominantly white British and more often female.

Method: immunoSEQ multiplex PCR; TCRdb's copy keeps in-frame clones and lacks some. The table lists some 170,000 clones, more than 80% of them singletons, with roughly 4.3% in the top ten. The chain employs TRBV12-5 and TRBJ1-6; 8 nucleotides agree with TRBD1. This TCR came from an adult who received the MenACWY meningococcal vaccine as a control. The sequencing used peripheral blood, collected 28 days after the second dose of the MenACWY control vaccine. CDR3 sequence (DNA): TGTGCTAGTGGTTTGAAGACACAGGGGGTTGATTCACCCCTCCACTTT. Translating gives CASGLKTQGVDSPLHF.